This entry lists 8 T cell receptor beta chains sequenced from one sample in a study of T cell responses to AZD1222 COVID-19 vaccine. Using immunoSEQ multiplex PCR, the repertoire was profiled, and TCRdb retains in-frame clones only, with some absent. The sample holds more than 95,000 clones, 89% seen once. Sequencing was performed on peripheral blood, taken on day 0 of AZD1222 vaccination. The receptor set was obtained from an adult in good health.

This clone was recorded once. V is TRBV2 and J is TRBJ2-1; D possibly uses TRBD1 or TRBD2 (5 bases each). CDR1 is SNHLY, CDR2 FYNNEI, per germline. This CDR3 comprises 11 residues. V dropped 6 bases and J dropped 9 bases, with 9 bases sitting between them. The CDR3 sequence is CASRAGSEQFF. In nucleotides, the CDR3 is TGTGCCAGCAGGGCAGGGAGTGAGCAGTTCTTC.

The chain has TRBV4-1 and TRBJ2-6; D unresolved. The germline gives CDR1 MGHRA, CDR2 YSYEKL. V was pared by 7 bases and J by 0 bases, with 13 bases between. The CDR3 covers 16 residues. CDR3 nucleotide sequence: TGCGCCAGCAACAGCTTACTCAACTCTGGGGCCAACGTCCTGACTTTC. Residues: CASNSLLNSGANVLTF.

The chain links TRBV4-1 to TRBJ2-1; D not certain. Deletions cut 0 bases from V and 9 bases from J, with 9 bases between. The CDR3 loop spans 13 amino acids. From germline, CDR1 is MGHRA and CDR2 YSYEKL. The CDR3 loop is CASSQDGNSEQFF. The CDR3 DNA sequence: TGCGCCAGCAGCCAAGACGGTAACAGTGAGCAGTTCTTC.

The V and J genes are TRBV20-1 and TRBJ2-1, with a weak D call TRBD2 (7 bases). V lost 3 bases and J 0 bases, leaving 15 bases between the germline ends. Germline CDR1 and CDR2: DFQATT and SNEGSKA (reference sequence). The CDR3 is 16 residues long. CDR3 sequence: CSASRGGAPSYNEQFF. The CDR3, as DNA: TGCAGTGCTAGTAGGGGGGGGGCTCCCTCCTACAATGAGCAGTTCTTC.

J is TRBJ1-6 and V is TRBV3-1 (or the pseudogene TRBV3-2), with a possible D match to TRBD1 (5 bases). The CDR3 spans 14 residues. CDR1 LGHDT and CDR2 YNNKEL come from the germline V gene (reference sequence). V was pared by 1 base and J by 6 bases, with 7 bases between. The CDR3 DNA reads TGTGCCAGCAGCCAAGTGGACACTAATTCACCCCTCCACTTT. It yields the protein CASSQVDTNSPLHF.

This clone occurred once. The CDR3 loop reads CASSPGRGWGGLKNEQFF. For the CDR3, the DNA is TGTGCCAGCAGTCCCGGGAGGGGGTGGGGGGGCTTGAAAAATGAGCAGTTCTTC. The chain is built from TRBV27 and TRBJ2-1; the match to TRBD2 covers 8 bases. This CDR3 has 18 amino acids. Germline values: CDR1 MNHEY, CDR2 SMNVEV (reference sequence). V lost 5 bases, J lost 7 bases, and 19 bases stayed unmatched.

The chain joins TRBV6-6 to TRBJ1-2; 9 nucleotides align to TRBD1. Germline CDR1 and CDR2: MNHNY and SVGAGI (reference sequence). V trimming: 2 bases; J trimming: 4 bases; junction bases outside the gene matches: 5. The CDR3 is 15 residues long. CDR3 in DNA: TGTGCCAGCAGTTACCCGGGACAGGGATCCTATGGCTACACCTTC. It translates to CASSYPGQGSYGYTF.

This chain joins TRBV9 and TRBJ1-2, with D possibly being TRBD1 (6 bases). In germline, CDR1 is SGDLS, CDR2 YYNGEE. This CDR3 contains 14 residues. With 3 bases removed from V and 4 bases from J, the gap between germline ends came to 13 bases. This chain's CDR3 is CASSADQGIYGYTF. The CDR3 coding sequence is TGTGCCAGCAGCGCCGACCAGGGGATCTATGGCTACACCTTC.